The rows below give T cell receptor beta chains drawn from one sample of a study of blood T cell repertoires in COVID-19. Repertoires were generated with immunoSEQ multiplex PCR, while TCRdb's copy carries only in-frame clones and drops some. The sample holds about 180,000 clones; around 84% are singletons and the top ten take roughly 15%. Sample: PBMCs or T cells enriched from blood (not recorded which). These receptor sequences come from a man aged 50-59 years who had recovered from COVID-19. Each CDR3 is given with its conserved first and last residue. Each record gives: V gene, CDR3 length, J gene, CDR3 protein.

>TRBV25-1|17|TRBJ2-7
CASSRQGTGSNYDEQYF
>TRBV28|14|TRBJ2-7
CASSSSGGSYEQYF
>TRBV5-1|16|TRBJ2-5
CASSPDYRGRRETQYF
>TRBV7-9|14|TRBJ2-7
CASSPRTGLREQYF
>TRBV12-2|13|TRBJ1-6
CASRLGSRSALHF
>TRBV12-3/TRBV12-4|12|TRBJ1-1
CASRPSSTEAFF
>TRBV7-6|17|TRBJ1-3
CASSPRPGQGSGNTIYF
>TRBV9|17|TRBJ2-2
CASSVSAGGINTGELFF
>TRBV9|15|TRBJ2-1
CASAVAGNNYNEQFF
>TRBV19|16|TRBJ1-1
CASSTYTGGVDTEAFF
>TRBV3-1/TRBV3-2|15|TRBJ1-6
CASSQVIRGNSPLHF
>TRBV12-3/TRBV12-4|13|TRBJ1-1
CASSLGRETEAFF
>TRBV5-1|13|TRBJ1-1
CASSLGEQGTATF
>TRBV4-1|16|TRBJ2-4
CASSQGLAQAKNIQYF
>TRBV27|17|TRBJ1-1
CASKAKGSRQLNTEAFF
>TRBV3-1/TRBV3-2|16|TRBJ2-1
CASSPPGTGGWNEQFF
>TRBV5-1|16|TRBJ2-7
CASSLAEGASSYEQYF
>TRBV19|15|TRBJ1-5
CASSWEGGSNQPQHF
>TRBV7-7|13|TRBJ2-5
CASSTQGAQAQYF
>TRBV3-1/TRBV3-2|15|TRBJ1-1
CASSQGGVRDTEAFF
>TRBV18|15|TRBJ1-5
CASSRQKDSNQPQHF
>TRBV5-1|19|TRBJ1-5
CASSLGSGTGTYSNQPQHF
>TRBV28|14|TRBJ1-3
CASSHGGAGNTIYF